Each of the 15 T cell receptor beta chains below was sequenced from the same sample in a study of shared clonotypes between healthy human individuals. Profiled with immunoSEQ multiplex PCR; TCRdb holds only in-frame clones, not every one. The repertoire has about 2 million clones, 90% to 95% of them found once; the top ten carry under 0.15%. The sample was naive CD4+ T cells sorted from blood. Subset given: CD45RA+ positively selected. Source of these receptors: a man aged 18 to 30 in good health.

The chain has TRBV5-1 and TRBJ1-2, with 9 bases matching TRBD1. CDR1 is SGHRS, CDR2 YFSETQ, per germline. Unmatched junction bases numbered 11, after V lost 3 bases and J lost 8 bases. The CDR3 is made up of 15 amino acids. CDR3 sequence: CASSSGTGQGLGYTF. The CDR3 region has the DNA TGCGCCAGCAGCTCTGGGACGGGACAGGGTTTGGGCTACACCTTC.

The rearrangement joins TRBV4-1 to TRBJ1-4; D possibly corresponds to TRBD1 (5 bases). The CDR3 is 15 amino acids. Trimming removed 0 bases at V and 8 bases at J, with 13 bases between. The V gene's germline CDR1 is MGHRA and CDR2 YSYEKL. The chain's CDR3 is CASSQETFRGEKLFF. Written as DNA, the CDR3 is TGCGCCAGCAGCCAAGAAACCTTTAGGGGAGAAAAACTGTTTTTT.

The chain is built from TRBV28 and TRBJ2-1; tentative D call: TRBD1 (6 bases). The CDR3 has 14 amino acids. The V gene's germline CDR1 is MDHEN and CDR2 SYDVKM. The ends were cut back, 1 base at V and 15 bases at J, with 19 bases in the middle. The DNA for the CDR3 is TGTGCCAGCAGTTTATATAACCCCCAGGGGCATCCGTTCTTC. This codes for CASSLYNPQGHPFF.

The chain links TRBV5-1 to TRBJ1-6; maybe TRBD1 (5 bases). In germline, CDR1 is SGHRS, CDR2 YFSETQ. Trimming pared 0 bases from V and 6 bases from J, leaving 13 bases between. The CDR3 is 16 residues long. The CDR3 loop is CASSLEGPGPNSPLHF. The CDR3 nucleotides read TGCGCCAGCAGCTTGGAAGGCCCGGGACCTAATTCACCCCTCCACTTT.

V and J are TRBV7-9 and TRBJ2-3; D is unclear. Germline V gene sequence: CDR1 SEHNR, CDR2 FQNEAQ (reference sequence). The CDR3 sequence is 14 residues long. Trimming left V 3 bases short and J 4 bases short, with 11 bases between. In DNA, the CDR3 is TGTGCCAGCAGCTTTAATAGAGGTGCAGATACGCAGTATTTT. Translated, it gives CASSFNRGADTQYF.

The rearrangement links TRBV6-1 to TRBJ1-1; the match to TRBD1 covers 8 bases. CDR3 length: 13 residues. Germline V lookup: CDR1 MNHNS, CDR2 SASEGT. The ends lost 8 bases at V and 4 bases at J; junction bases unmatched: 6. CDR3 bases: TGTGCCAGCGCGACAGGGGTCGCCACTGAAGCTTTCTTT. This sequence encodes CASATGVATEAFF.

Concerning this clone itself: The same CDR3 arises from other DNA sequences in this sample as well. The V call is TRBV5-1, the J call TRBJ2-5; TRBD2 matches at 11 bases. Germline values: CDR1 SGHRS, CDR2 YFSETQ. Germline trimming cut 4 bases from V and 2 bases from J; bases unmatched to any gene: 4. The CDR3 spans 15 residues. The CDR3 here is CASSIGTSGQETQYF. The DNA of the CDR3 is TGCGCCAGCAGCATCGGGACTAGCGGACAAGAGACCCAGTACTTC.

As regards this clone: The limits of the CDR3 on the DNA are not certain, so only TCRdb's listed CDR3 is given. The CDR3 sequence: CASSTPRWGTGNTIYF. The chain uses TRBV21-1 and TRBJ1-3. TRBV21-1 has pseudogene status. The CDR3 is 16 residues long, ends included.

Remarks on this clone: At the DNA level, this CDR3 is encoded by other sequences in the same sample as well. V and J are TRBV6-1 and TRBJ2-3, with D unresolved. Germline CDR1 is MNHNS and CDR2 is SASEGT. The CDR3 extends over 12 amino acids. Trimming cost V 4 bases and J 2 bases, with 4 bases left between them. The CDR3 nucleotides are TGTGCCAGCAGTGCGTACACAGATACGCAGTATTTT. Amino acids: CASSAYTDTQYF.

J is TRBJ1-3 and V is TRBV18; TRBD1 aligns across 7 bases. This CDR3 contains 17 residues. Trimming took 4 bases from V and 1 from J; bases not matched to a gene: 10. Per germline, CDR1 KGHSH and CDR2 LQKENI. Here the CDR3 reads CASSRDSLQASGNTIYF. The CDR3, as DNA: TGTGCCAGCTCACGGGACAGCCTTCAGGCGTCTGGAAACACCATATATTTT. The variable domain in full, with the rest retrieved from reference TRBV18 and TRBJ1-3, is NAGVMQNPRHLVRRRGQEARLRCSPMKGHSHVYWYRQLPEEGLKFMVYLQKENIIDESGMPKERFSAEFPKEGPSILRIQQVVRGDSAAYFCASSRDSLQASGNTIYFGEGSWLTVV.

The V gene is TRBV10-3, the J gene TRBJ2-7; D call uncertain. The CDR3 has 11 residues. With 8 bases removed from V and 6 bases from J, the gap between germline ends came to 11 bases. Germline CDR1 ENHRY, CDR2 SYGVKD. The CDR3 bases are TGTGCCATCCGAAGCCGCAGCGAGCAGTACTTC. Translation gives CAIRSRSEQYF.

This chain uses TRBV30 with TRBJ1-2; 9 nucleotides agree with TRBD1. This CDR3 has 14 residues. The V gene end was trimmed by 4 bases and the J gene end by 7 bases; junction bases not matched to a gene: 10. In germline, CDR1 is GTSNPN, CDR2 SVGIG (reference sequence). The CDR3 bases are TGTGCCTGGACATACCGGGACAGGGCTTTTGGCTACACCTTC. It codes for CAWTYRDRAFGYTF.

Remarks on this clone: The junction does not match germline at one end; this may be a read error. The same CDR3 can be traced to other DNA sequences in this sample. The V call is TRBV7-9, the J call TRBJ1-4; D call uncertain. In germline, CDR1 is SEHNR, CDR2 FQNEAQ (reference sequence). This CDR3 comprises 16 residues. CDR3 nucleotides: TGTGCCAGCAGCTTAGGGGATCGGGGAATTGGAGAAAAGCTGTTTTTT. This translates into CASSLGDRGIGEKLFF.

The genes are TRBV4-1 and TRBJ2-5; a possible D gene is TRBD1 (5 bases). Germline CDR1 reads MGHRA; CDR2 reads YSYEKL. The germline V and J ends were trimmed by 4 bases and 1 base, with 10 bases remaining between them. This CDR3 has 14 amino acids. The CDR3 sequence is CASSRGHSQETQYF. The CDR3 DNA reads as TGCGCCAGCAGCCGAGGACACTCCCAAGAGACCCAGTACTTC.

The V and J genes are TRBV7-2 and TRBJ2-1; D possibly corresponds to TRBD2 (5 bases). Trimming took 4 bases from V and 0 from J, leaving 10 bases between them. CDR1 is SGHTA and CDR2 is FQGNSA in the germline V gene. This CDR3 is built from 15 residues. CDR3 nucleotides: TGTGCCAGCAGCTCGGACGGGATCTCCTACAATGAGCAGTTCTTC. Its translation: CASSSDGISYNEQFF.